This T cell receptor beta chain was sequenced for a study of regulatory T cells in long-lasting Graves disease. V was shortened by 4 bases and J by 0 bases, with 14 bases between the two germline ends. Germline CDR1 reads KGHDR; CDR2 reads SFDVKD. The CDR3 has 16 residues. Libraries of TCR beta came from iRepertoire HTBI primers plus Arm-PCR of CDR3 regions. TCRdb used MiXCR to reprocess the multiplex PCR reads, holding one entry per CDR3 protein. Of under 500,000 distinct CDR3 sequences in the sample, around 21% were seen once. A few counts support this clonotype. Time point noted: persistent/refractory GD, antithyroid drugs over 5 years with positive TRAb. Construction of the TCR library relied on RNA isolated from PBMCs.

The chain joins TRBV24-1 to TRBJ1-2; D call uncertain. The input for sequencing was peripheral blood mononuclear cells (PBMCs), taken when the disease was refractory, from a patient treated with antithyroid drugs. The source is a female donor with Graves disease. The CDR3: CATSDGRSPANYGYTF. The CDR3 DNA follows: TGTGCCACCAGTGACGGACGGTCCCCAGCTAACTATGGCTACACCTTC.